The clone carrying this T cell receptor (beta chain) was found once. This sample is drawn from a study of blood T cell repertoires in COVID-19. Whole-study context: Whether acute or convalescent, the COVID-19 samples came from the United States, Italy and Spain. From T cells, B-cell-depleted T cells, or PBMCs came the material, which was cDNA or gDNA.

In the original processing: It was from reference gene primer amplification that nucleated cell counts were estimated. Sequenced by immunoSEQ multiplex PCR; TCRdb stores in-frame clones only, minus some. V, J and clone size are taken as reported in that table, and D and trimming were inferred from the DNA itself. This table holds 250,000 or so clones, approximately 86% found once. Looked up from germline, CDR1 is MNHEY and CDR2 is SMNVEV (reference sequence). The CDR3 has 18 amino acids. V was pared by 5 bases and J by 0 bases, with 19 bases between. V is TRBV27 and J is TRBJ1-4, with D uncertain. The specimen was peripheral blood. The source is a woman between 70 and 85 years old with active or convalescent COVID-19. Here the CDR3 reads CASSRRVLLRATNEKLFF. CDR3 in DNA: TGTGCCAGCAGTCGCCGAGTCCTCTTACGTGCAACTAATGAAAAACTGTTTTTT. The full variable domain, with the rest looked up from reference TRBV27 and TRBJ1-4, is EAQVTQNPRYLITVTGKKLTVTCSQNMNHEYMSWYRQDPGLGLRQIYYSMNVEVTDKGDVPEGYKVSRKEKRNFPLILESPSPNQTSLYFCASSRRVLLRATNEKLFFGSGTQLSVL.